Following are 27 T cell receptor beta chains from one sample sequenced in a study of spatial heterogeneity in lung cancer. TCRdb re-derived calls from the 5' RACE reads in MiXCR, one entry per CDR3 protein. The table lists around 18,000 distinct CDR3 sequences, almost 6% of them singletons, with about 9.3% in the top ten. Time point: sample taken at primary tumor resection. Study-level findings and limits: Intratumoral expanded alpha and beta TCR counts were found to track tumor mutation counts.

The antigens of these receptors remain unknown. Specimen: lung tumor tissue, collected at surgery. These receptors were obtained from a female donor with early-stage non-small cell lung cancer.

A word on this clonotype: A library made for alpha chains picked up this beta chain off target, so its size means little. The V and J genes are TRBV5-6 and TRBJ2-5; D is possibly TRBD2 (6 bases). Deletions cut 1 base from V and 7 bases from J, with 14 bases between. The germline CDR1 and CDR2 sequences are SGHDT and YYEEEE. The CDR3 spans 14 residues. DNA for the CDR3: TGTGCCAGCAGCTTGAGGGACTCTACGGGGACCCAGTACTTC. This encodes CASSLRDSTGTQYF.

This clonotype showed up many times. Being off target in a library aimed at alpha chains, this beta chain has a size of little meaning. The J gene is TRBJ2-7, the V gene TRBV27, with a possible D match to TRBD1 (6 bases). Germline CDR1 MNHEY, CDR2 SMNVEV (reference sequence). The CDR3 sequence is 14 residues long. The germline V and J ends were trimmed by 4 bases and 6 bases, with 16 bases remaining between them. The CDR3 reads CASSWGTGRGEQYF. The CDR3 DNA reads as TGTGCCAGCAGTTGGGGAACAGGGAGAGGCGAGCAGTACTTC.

This clonotype appeared a few times. This beta chain is off target for a library built for alpha chains, so its abundance means little. The rearrangement joins TRBV27 to TRBJ2-5; no clear D. Germline assignment: CDR1 MNHEY and CDR2 SMNVEV (reference sequence). This CDR3 spans 15 amino acids. The germline V and J ends were trimmed by 6 bases and 1 base, with 15 bases remaining between them. CDR3 in amino acids: CASRNSKNFQETQYF. In DNA, the CDR3 is TGTGCCAGCAGAAACTCAAAGAACTTCCAAGAGACCCAGTACTTC.

Remarks on this clonotype: One junction end disagrees with the germline gene, perhaps due to a read error. This beta chain is off target for a library built for alpha chains, so its abundance means little. CDR3 nucleotides: TGCAGTGCTGGAGACAGGGCGCGGTTCACTGAAGCTTTCTTT. This codes for CSAGDRARFTEAFF. The chain couples TRBV20-1 to TRBJ1-1, with 7 bases identical to TRBD1. Germline CDR1 reads DFQATT; CDR2 reads SNEGSKA (reference sequence). This CDR3 has 14 amino acids.

This clonotype appeared a few times. Found in a library prepared for alpha chains, this beta chain is an off-target read, and its abundance has little meaning. The gene calls are TRBV6-5 and TRBJ2-3, with D hard to call. Germline V gene sequence: CDR1 MNHEY, CDR2 SVGAGI. Trimming removed 4 bases at V and 0 bases at J, with 17 bases between. The CDR3 length is 17 residues. CDR3 amino acids: CASSSSWRRLSTDTQYF. The CDR3 nucleotides read TGTGCCAGCAGTTCCTCCTGGCGGCGGCTTAGCACAGATACGCAGTATTTT.

Notes on this clonotype: A library made for alpha chains picked up this beta chain off target, so its size means little. V and J are TRBV15 and TRBJ2-2, with unresolved D. The germline V and J ends were trimmed by 6 bases and 4 bases, with 12 bases remaining between them. The CDR3 has 14 residues. From germline, CDR1 is LNHNV and CDR2 YYDKDF (reference sequence). The CDR3, as DNA: TGTGCCACCAGAAATAAGACGGGCACCGGGGAGCTGTTTTTT. Its translation: CATRNKTGTGELFF. Based on the CDR3 plus reference TRBV15 and TRBJ2-2, the full variable domain is DAMVIQNPRYQVTQFGKPVTLSCSQTLNHNVMYWYQQKSSQAPKLLFHYYDKDFNNEADTPDNFQSRRPNTSFCFLDIRSPGLGDTAMYLCATRNKTGTGELFFGEGSRLTVL.

There are many counts of this clonotype. Being off target in a library aimed at alpha chains, this beta chain has a size of little meaning. This chain joins TRBV20-1 and TRBJ1-5; D may be TRBD1 (6 bases). CDR1 is DFQATT and CDR2 is SNEGSKA in the germline V gene (reference sequence). V was trimmed by 2 bases and J by 3 bases, leaving 8 bases between them. This CDR3 contains 13 residues. The CDR3 coding sequence is TGCAGTGCTAGACAGGGGATCAATCAGCCCCAGCATTTT. Protein: CSARQGINQPQHF.

Note on this clonotype: Within a library made for alpha chains, this beta chain is off target, and its count is uninformative. The V call is TRBV10-3, the J call TRBJ2-7; 9 bases are a match to TRBD1. The V gene's germline CDR1 is ENHRY and CDR2 SYGVKD. This CDR3 region has 14 residues. Losses at the gene ends were 5 bases for V and 5 bases for J; bases not matched to a gene: 7. The CDR3 DNA sequence: TGTGCCATCAGTCCAGGGACAGGGCTGAACGAGCAGTACTTC. This sequence encodes CAISPGTGLNEQYF.

This clonotype is categorized as medium-sized (0.01 to 0.1%). Because the library targeted alpha chains, this beta chain is an off-target read whose size means little. This chain connects TRBV28 to TRBJ2-7, with 7 nucleotides matching TRBD2. This CDR3 spans 14 amino acids. The V and J ends lost 4 bases and 2 bases, in that order; junction bases with no gene match: 5. In germline, CDR1 is MDHEN, CDR2 SYDVKM. CDR3 in amino acids: CASSSPSGPYEQYF. The CDR3 DNA is TGTGCCAGCAGTTCCCCTAGCGGACCCTACGAGCAGTACTTC.

This clonotype has at least ten counts. The size of this beta chain means little, since it is a stray read in a library made for alpha chains. The gene calls are TRBV5-1 and TRBJ2-3; TRBD1 aligns across 7 bases. The trim removed 4 bases at V and 1 base at J, leaving 9 bases unmatched. The CDR3 contains 16 residues. The germline V gene has CDR1 SGHRS and CDR2 YFSETQ. The CDR3 sequence: CASSTTQGWGTDTQYF. DNA of the CDR3: TGCGCCAGCAGCACAACACAGGGGTGGGGCACAGATACGCAGTATTTT.

This clonotype was picked up a small number of times. Since the library was made to target alpha chains, this beta chain is a stray read and its abundance is not meaningful. V usage is TRBV29-1 and J usage is TRBJ2-4; 11 nucleotides match TRBD1. Germline trimming cut 4 bases from V and 6 bases from J; bases unmatched to any gene: 5. The length of the CDR3 is 14 residues. CDR1 is SQVTM, CDR2 ANQGSEA, per germline. The DNA of the CDR3 is TGCAGCGTTGGGGACAGGGGGACTAGAAACATTCAGTACTTC. It translates to CSVGDRGTRNIQYF. Variable domain in full (rest from reference TRBV29-1 and TRBJ2-4): SAVISQKPSRDICQRGTSLTIQCQVDSQVTMMFWYRQQPGQSLTLIATANQGSEATYESGFVIDKFPISRPNLTFSTLTVSNMSPEDSSIYLCSVGDRGTRNIQYFGAGTRLSVL.

By sample share, this clonotype is medium-sized. In a library made to pick up alpha chains, this beta chain is a stray read with a size that means little. This chain uses TRBV7-9 with TRBJ2-1; D is undetermined. The V end was cut by 3 bases, the J end by 3 bases, with 12 bases between. CDR1 SEHNR and CDR2 FQNEAQ come from the germline V gene (reference sequence). CDR3 length: 15 amino acids. This CDR3 reads CASSFPGLYYNEQFF. The CDR3 DNA sequence: TGTGCCAGCAGCTTCCCGGGCCTCTACTACAATGAGCAGTTCTTC.

A note on this clonotype: This beta chain is a stray sequence in a library constructed for alpha chains; its clone size is not meaningful. CDR3 in DNA: TGTGCCAGCAGCGGGACTAGCGGGATCCACGAGCAGTACTTC. Protein sequence: CASSGTSGIHEQYF. This chain connects TRBV9 to TRBJ2-7; 12 positions agree with TRBD2. The CDR3 sequence is 14 residues long. Germline V gene sequence: CDR1 SGDLS, CDR2 YYNGEE. Trimming took 3 bases from V and 5 from J; bases not matched to a gene: 3. Filled out from reference TRBV9 and TRBJ2-7, the complete variable domain reads DSGVTQTPKHLITATGQRVTLRCSPRSGDLSVYWYQQSLDQGLQFLIQYYNGEERAKGNILERFSAQQFPDLHSELNLSSLELGDSALYFCASSGTSGIHEQYFGPGTRLTVT.

This clonotype occurred many times. This beta chain is an off-target read within a library intended for alpha chains, so its frequency means little. The chain carries TRBV29-1 and TRBJ2-3; D possibly corresponds to TRBD2 (5 bases). V lost 3 bases and J lost 6, with 16 bases in between. From germline, CDR1 is SQVTM and CDR2 ANQGSEA. This CDR3 comprises 14 residues. In DNA form, the CDR3 reads TGCAGCGTTGATAGCAGAGTACGGAGGGATACGCAGTATTTT. Protein product: CSVDSRVRRDTQYF.

This clonotype was seen at least ten times. Since it is a stray read in a library aimed at alpha chains, this beta chain has a size that is not meaningful. The chain combines TRBV20-1 with TRBJ2-1; no clear D gene. The CDR3 spans 14 residues. Germline CDR1 DFQATT, CDR2 SNEGSKA (reference sequence). V was shortened by 7 bases and J by 3 bases, with 16 bases between the two germline ends. The DNA of the CDR3 is TGCAGTGTGCACCACGCTGGGGTCTACAATGAGCAGTTCTTC. Translating it yields CSVHHAGVYNEQFF.

Many counts were recorded for this clonotype. Because the library targeted alpha chains, this beta chain is an off-target read whose size means little. The rearrangement uses TRBV28 and TRBJ2-5; D could derive from TRBD1 or TRBD2 (5 bases each). Germline V CDR1 and CDR2: MDHEN, SYDVKM. Trimming left V 2 bases short and J 0 bases short, with 7 bases between. The CDR3 sequence is 14 residues long. In DNA, the CDR3 is TGTGCCAGCAGTTTAGGGGGATACCAAGAGACCCAGTACTTC. It codes for CASSLGGYQETQYF.

With regard to this clonotype: For a library built for alpha chains, this beta chain is a stray read; little rests on its size. The DNA for the CDR3 is TGTGCCAGTAGTATGGAGACAGGGGAGGTCTATGGCTACACCTTC. Protein sequence: CASSMETGEVYGYTF. The chain carries TRBV19 and TRBJ1-2; 8 bases map to TRBD1. Trimming took 3 bases from V and 4 from J; bases not matched to a gene: 7. The length of the CDR3 is 15 residues. Germline V gene data show CDR1 as LNHDA and CDR2 as SQIVND (reference sequence).

As to this clonotype: A read error may explain this, as a much larger clone is one base away. For a library built for alpha chains, this beta chain is a stray read; little rests on its size. V is TRBV4-2 and J is TRBJ2-2, with 7 bases that match TRBD1. The CDR3 runs 13 residues. Germline CDR1 and CDR2: LGHNA and YNFKEQ. CDR3 nucleotide sequence: TGTGTCAGCAGGGACAGGAACACCGGGGAGCTGTTTTTT. It codes for CVSRDRNTGELFF.

With respect to this clonotype: A read error may be the cause here, since a much bigger clone is one base away. A library made for alpha chains picked up this beta chain off target, so its size means little. The chain links TRBV7-2 to TRBJ2-2, with 9 bases fitting TRBD1. Germline CDR1 SGHTA, CDR2 FQGNSA. The CDR3 length is 17 residues. CDR3 amino acids: CVSSLGPPGQGTGELFF. The CDR3 DNA reads TGTGTCAGCAGCTTAGGCCCCCCGGGACAGGGAACCGGGGAGCTGTTTTTT.

On this clonotype: Little can be read into the size of this beta chain, an off-target read in a library designed for alpha chains. This chain links TRBV24-1 with TRBJ2-1; 9 positions agree with TRBD1. This CDR3 comprises 15 residues. Trimming took 5 bases from V and 6 from J; bases not matched to a gene: 7. CDR1 is KGHDR, CDR2 SFDVKD, per germline. The CDR3 DNA follows: TGTGCCACCAGTGGGGGGACAGGGCTCCGCAATGAGCAGTTCTTC. It codes for CATSGGTGLRNEQFF.

There are many counts of this clonotype. Because this beta chain is a stray read in a library intended to capture alpha chains, its abundance should not be given much weight. CDR3 protein: CASSQERELFF. The CDR3 bases are TGCGCCAGCAGCCAAGAACGGGAGCTGTTTTTT. The chain combines TRBV4-1 with TRBJ2-2; no clear D. This CDR3 has 11 residues. Looked up from germline, CDR1 is MGHRA and CDR2 is YSYEKL. Trimming removed 0 bases from V and 9 bases from J, with 2 bases in between.

This clonotype was recorded many times. For a library built for alpha chains, this beta chain is a stray read; little rests on its size. The CDR3 here is CASSSLGTQYF. CDR3 DNA: TGTGCCAGCAGCTCCCTAGGAACCCAGTACTTC. This chain links TRBV7-2 with TRBJ2-5; D call uncertain. The CDR3 runs to 11 residues. Germline CDR1 is SGHTA and CDR2 is FQGNSA. The V end lost 4 bases, the J end lost 8 bases, and 8 bases lay between the germline ends.

In this sample, this clonotype turned up many times. This beta chain is an off-target read within a library intended for alpha chains, so its frequency means little. The CDR3 here is CASSKRQMGTEAFF. The CDR3 nucleotides are TGTGCCAGCAGCAAGCGACAGATGGGCACTGAAGCTTTCTTT. The chain employs TRBV12-3 or TRBV12-4 and TRBJ1-1; tentatively, D is TRBD1 (5 bases). Between the trimmed V and J ends, which lost 6 bases and 4 bases, there was a span of 15 bases. This CDR3 comprises 14 residues.

This clonotype was observed at least ten times. For a library built for alpha chains, this beta chain is a stray read; little rests on its size. In DNA form, the CDR3 reads TGTGCCAGCAGTTTATTAAGGACTAGGGGAACGAACACCGGGGAGCTGTTTTTT. Its translation: CASSLLRTRGTNTGELFF. The chain uses TRBV28 and TRBJ2-2; 7 nucleotides line up with TRBD2. CDR1 is MDHEN and CDR2 is SYDVKM in the germline V gene. This CDR3 is 18 amino acids long. Trimming took 1 base from V and 0 from J; bases not matched to a gene: 8.

This clonotype showed up many times. This beta chain represents an off-target read in a library built for alpha chains; its size is of limited meaning. The genes are TRBV12-3 or TRBV12-4 and TRBJ1-1; D is undetermined. The CDR3 consists of 12 residues. Deletions cut 9 bases from V and 0 bases from J, with 8 bases between. The CDR3, as DNA: TGTGCCAGTCTCTCCCTGAACACTGAAGCTTTCTTT. Protein sequence: CASLSLNTEAFF.

By sample fraction, this clonotype is medium-sized. As an off-target read in a library built for alpha chains, this beta chain has a frequency of little significance. The chain couples TRBV6-2 or TRBV6-3 to TRBJ1-1; D is ambiguous. Germline CDR1 reads MNHEY; CDR2 reads SVGEGT. The CDR3 is 14 residues long. Trimming left V 7 bases short and J 4 bases short, with 16 bases between. CDR3 in DNA: TGTGCCAGCACCCCTCGGTGGGAGGGCACTGAAGCTTTCTTT. Encoded protein: CASTPRWEGTEAFF.

This clonotype was observed a few times. This beta chain appears as a stray read in a library generated for alpha chains; its size is not informative. The V gene is TRBV7-9, the J gene TRBJ1-6, with D unresolved. Germline V gives CDR1 SEHNR, CDR2 FQNEAQ (reference sequence). This CDR3 has 12 amino acids. Between the trimmed V and J ends, which lost 5 bases and 7 bases, there was a span of 6 bases. CDR3: CASSGSNSPLHF. For the CDR3, the DNA is TGTGCCAGCAGCGGTTCGAATTCACCCCTCCACTTT.